Following are 30 T cell receptor beta chains from one sample sequenced in a study of response to subunit inactivated influenza vaccine. MiXCR, run by TCRdb on the RT-PCR reads, gives a single entry per CDR3 protein. The table records some 600,000 distinct CDR3 sequences, around 15% of them present only once. The sequencing here drew on PBMCs from blood, taken about 14 days before vaccination. The receptors come from a man aged 45-60 years who received an inactivated influenza vaccine.

This chain connects TRBV28 to TRBJ2-3, with D possibly TRBD2 on 7 matching bases. V was cut by 3 bases and J by 1 base, with 14 bases left in between. The CDR3 is made up of 16 amino acids. Germline V lookup: CDR1 MDHEN, CDR2 SYDVKM. In DNA, the CDR3 is TGTGCCAGCAGTTTTTCGGGGGGCGCCGGCACAGATACGCAGTATTTT. The encoded protein is CASSFSGGAGTDTQYF.

This clonotype has just a few counts. V gene TRBV5-1 combines with J gene TRBJ2-2; D gene uncertain. CDR1 is SGHRS, CDR2 YFSETQ, per germline. V was pared by 4 bases and J by 6 bases, with 13 bases between. CDR3 length: 14 residues. The DNA of the CDR3 is TGCGCCAGCAGCCCCCAGGCTATCTCCGGGGAGCTGTTTTTT. It codes for CASSPQAISGELFF.

V is TRBV4-3 and J is TRBJ2-7; TRBD1 might be the D (5 bases). The germline gives CDR1 LGHNA, CDR2 YSLEER. Trimming took off 0 bases at V and 1 base at J, with 10 bases between the two ends. The CDR3 is 15 residues long. CDR3 nucleotide sequence: TGCGCCAGCAGCCAAGACAGACAGACATCCTACGAGCAGTACTTC. Its protein is CASSQDRQTSYEQYF.

This clonotype was found many times. The chain links TRBV29-1 to TRBJ2-1; weak D call: TRBD1 (7 bases). CDR3 length: 13 amino acids. Trimming pared 6 bases from V and 1 base from J, leaving 10 bases between. CDR1 and CDR2 from the germline V gene are SQVTM and ANQGSEA. CDR3 DNA sequence: TGCAGCGTGACAGGGAGGTCCTACAATGAGCAGTTCTTC. This gives the protein CSVTGRSYNEQFF.

This clonotype was observed a few times. J is TRBJ2-1 and V is TRBV20-1; weak D call: TRBD2 (5 bases). Germline CDR1 reads DFQATT; CDR2 reads SNEGSKA (reference sequence). The CDR3 extends over 13 amino acids. Trimming took off 0 bases at V and 9 bases at J, with 12 bases between the two ends. The CDR3: CSARDTLASEQFF. CDR3 bases: TGCAGTGCTAGAGACACCCTAGCATCTGAGCAGTTCTTC.

CDR3: CATSEGGGHYNEQFF. CDR3 nucleotide sequence: TGTGCCACCAGTGAAGGCGGGGGCCACTACAATGAGCAGTTCTTC. V is TRBV24-1 and J is TRBJ2-1, with D possibly being TRBD2 (7 bases). Germline V gene sequence: CDR1 KGHDR, CDR2 SFDVKD. V was pared by 4 bases and J by 3 bases, with 12 bases between. The CDR3 has 15 residues.

The chain carries TRBV7-3 and TRBJ2-3; D possibly corresponds to TRBD2 (5 bases). CDR1 SGHTA and CDR2 FQGTGA come from the germline V gene. The V gene lost 4 bases and the J gene lost 13 bases, with 21 bases spanning the gap. The length of the CDR3 is 14 residues. The CDR3 nucleotides read TGTGCCAGCAGCTCCGGGATCCCCAAAGGCCCTGAGTATTTT. Encoded protein: CASSSGIPKGPEYF.

This clonotype was found a few times. The rearrangement links TRBV5-1 to TRBJ2-2; 7 nucleotides align to TRBD2. This CDR3 region has 16 residues. The J segment lost 6 bases and the V segment lost 7 bases, leaving 15 bases of the junction unmatched. Germline CDR1 and CDR2: SGHRS and YFSETQ. CDR3 sequence reads: CASSPRGASGAGELFF. The CDR3 DNA reads TGCGCCAGCTCCCCCCGCGGGGCTAGCGGAGCCGGGGAGCTGTTTTTT.

CDR3 in amino acids: CASSQLGGQGYSLSYEQYF. The CDR3, as DNA: TGCGCCAGCAGCCAATTAGGAGGACAGGGGTATTCCCTTTCCTACGAGCAGTACTTC. The chain uses TRBV4-1 and TRBJ2-7; TRBD1 matches 9 bases. The V gene's germline CDR1 is MGHRA and CDR2 YSYEKL. With V trimmed by 2 bases and J by 1 base, 15 bases remained unmatched. This CDR3 has 19 residues.

The CDR3 here is CASSSPAAGTEAFF. The CDR3 DNA reads TGTGCCAGCAGTTCGCCGGCCGCGGGCACTGAAGCTTTCTTT. The V and J genes are TRBV6-5 and TRBJ1-1; D call uncertain. The V and J ends lost 4 bases and 4 bases respectively, with 13 bases between them. This CDR3 is built from 14 residues. Germline V gives CDR1 MNHEY, CDR2 SVGAGI.

This clonotype was detected only a few times. V usage is TRBV2 and J usage is TRBJ2-1; TRBD2 aligns across 10 bases. Germline CDR1 SNHLY, CDR2 FYNNEI. V lost 4 bases and J lost 7; bases outside the gene matches: 7. CDR3 length equals 15 residues. The CDR3 nucleotides read TGTGCCAGCAGTGTAGGACTAGCGGAGCGGAATGAGCAGTTCTTC. Translated, it gives CASSVGLAERNEQFF.

The gene calls are TRBV9 and TRBJ2-3; the match to TRBD2 covers 7 bases. In germline, CDR1 is SGDLS, CDR2 YYNGEE. V was pared by 0 bases and J by 1 base, with 8 bases of the junction left unmatched. CDR3 size: 17 residues. The CDR3 spells CASSVATGGSRTDTQYF. For the CDR3, the DNA is TGTGCCAGCAGCGTAGCTACCGGGGGGAGCCGCACAGATACGCAGTATTTT.

The V call is TRBV12-3 or TRBV12-4, the J call TRBJ2-7; TRBD2 matches 10 bases. This CDR3 is 15 amino acids long. V lost 2 bases to trimming and J lost 4 bases; unmatched junction nucleotides: 5. For the CDR3, the DNA is TGTGCCAGCAGTTTACTTTCTAGCGGGAGTTACGAGCAGTACTTC. Translated, it gives CASSLLSSGSYEQYF.

This clonotype was seen more than once but under ten times. The rearrangement joins TRBV5-4 to TRBJ2-1; TRBD2 might be the D (5 bases). CDR3 length: 17 residues. V gave up 1 base and J gave up 5 bases, with 19 bases separating them. Germline V gene data show CDR1 as SGHNT and CDR2 as YYREEE (reference sequence). The CDR3: CASSLSTRARVNNEQFF. The CDR3 nucleotides read TGTGCCAGCAGCTTGAGCACTAGGGCGCGGGTAAACAATGAGCAGTTCTTC. The full variable domain, with the rest looked up from reference TRBV5-4 and TRBJ2-1, is ETGVTQSPTHLIKTRGQQVTLRCSSQSGHNTVSWYQQALGQGPQFIFQYYREEENGRGNFPPRFSGLQFPNYSSELNVNALELDDSALYLCASSLSTRARVNNEQFFGPGTRLTVL.

The CDR3 loop reads CASSFPASGQGIKGYGYTF. In DNA form, the CDR3 reads TGTGCCAGCAGCTTCCCGGCTTCGGGACAGGGGATCAAGGGCTATGGCTACACCTTC. The chain employs TRBV5-6 and TRBJ1-2, with 10 bases aligning to TRBD1. CDR3 length: 19 amino acids. V was pared by 2 bases and J by 4 bases, with 17 bases of the junction left unmatched. CDR1 and CDR2 (germline): SGHDT, YYEEEE.

This clonotype came up a few times. J is TRBJ2-7 and V is TRBV29-1, with 8 nucleotides matching TRBD1. Losses at the gene ends were 1 base for V and 3 bases for J; bases not matched to a gene: 5. The CDR3 length is 14 residues. Germline assignment: CDR1 SQVTM and CDR2 ANQGSEA. The CDR3 DNA reads as TGCAGCGTTGAAGCAGGGGACAGGATCTACGAGCAGTACTTC. Its protein is CSVEAGDRIYEQYF.

This clonotype was seen a handful of times. The chain recombines TRBV5-5 with TRBJ2-5; a weak D match, TRBD2 (5 bases). Germline CDR1 SGHKS, CDR2 YYEKEE (reference sequence). Trimming shortened V by 2 bases and J by 2 bases, and 13 bases separated the two germline ends. This CDR3 comprises 15 residues. In DNA form, the CDR3 reads TGTGCCAGCAGCTTTGATGGACTCGGACAAGAGACCCAGTACTTC. Its protein product is CASSFDGLGQETQYF.

The chain links TRBV6-1 to TRBJ2-5; 8 nucleotides align to TRBD1. With 6 bases clipped from V and 6 bases from J, the junction kept 9 bases outside the gene matches. Per the germline V gene, CDR1 is MNHNS and CDR2 is SASEGT. This CDR3 region has 14 residues. CDR3: CASSPRTGFQTQYF. The CDR3 DNA follows: TGTGCCAGCAGCCCCCGGACAGGGTTTCAGACCCAGTACTTC.

This clonotype was counted at least ten times. This chain links TRBV4-3 with TRBJ2-1; a weak D match, TRBD1 (5 bases). This CDR3 contains 13 residues. Germline V gene lookup returns CDR1 LGHNA and CDR2 YSLEER. The germline V and J ends were trimmed by 0 bases and 8 bases, with 8 bases remaining between them. The CDR3 bases are TGCGCCAGCAGCCAAGATCTAGGGGATGAGCAGTTCTTC. It yields the protein CASSQDLGDEQFF.

The genes are TRBV11-1 and TRBJ2-1, with 11 positions matching TRBD2. V was clipped by 3 bases and J by 0 bases; unmatched bases: 7. The CDR3 has 18 residues. Germline V CDR1 and CDR2: SGHAT, FQDESV (reference sequence). CDR3 protein: CASSLRLAGGHSYNEQFF. The CDR3 bases are TGTGCCAGCAGCTTGAGGCTAGCGGGGGGTCACTCCTACAATGAGCAGTTCTTC.

The chain has TRBV12-3 or TRBV12-4 and TRBJ2-7; D ambiguous. The length of the CDR3 is 18 residues. Trimming shortened V by 2 bases and J by 6 bases, and 26 bases separated the two germline ends. CDR3 residues: CASSLYIKRIDPLSEQYF. The CDR3 DNA follows: TGTGCCAGCAGTTTATACATAAAACGGATAGACCCCCTCTCCGAGCAGTACTTC.

This chain connects TRBV12-3 or TRBV12-4 to TRBJ2-1, with 12 bases fitting TRBD2. The CDR3 loop spans 14 amino acids. V dropped 6 bases and J dropped 15; count of bases not matched to a gene: 12. The CDR3 DNA follows: TGTGCCAGCAGCTTCTCTAGCGGGGGGGCTCCGCGGTTCTTC. This codes for CASSFSSGGAPRFF.

A few counts support this clonotype. In DNA form, the CDR3 reads TGTGCCAGCAGTAAAAGACAGGGGGTAAATGAAGCTTTCTTT. This gives the protein CASSKRQGVNEAFF. V and J are TRBV6-1 and TRBJ1-1; 9 bases are a match to TRBD1. The junction had 8 bases not matched to a gene; V was cut back by 5 bases and J by 7 bases. Per germline, CDR1 MNHNS and CDR2 SASEGT. The CDR3 loop spans 14 amino acids.

The chain carries TRBV24-1 and TRBJ1-5, with unresolved D. The CDR3 totals 14 residues. Germline V gives CDR1 KGHDR, CDR2 SFDVKD. The V and J ends lost 0 bases and 4 bases respectively, with 6 bases between them. The DNA for the CDR3 is TGTGCCACCAGTGATTTGGGCACGAATCAGCCCCAGCATTTT. Translating it yields CATSDLGTNQPQHF.

This clonotype turned up a few times. The V and J genes are TRBV6-1 and TRBJ1-3, with a tentative D call TRBD1 (5 bases). The V end lost 7 bases, the J end lost 1 base, and 17 bases lay between the germline ends. CDR1 is MNHNS and CDR2 is SASEGT in the germline V gene. The CDR3 covers 16 residues. The CDR3 DNA is TGTGCCAGCACCCTCTCAGGGTATGGGTCTGGAAACACCATATATTTT. Its protein is CASTLSGYGSGNTIYF.

The rearrangement links TRBV7-2 to TRBJ2-2; a possible D gene is TRBD2 (6 bases). Per germline, CDR1 SGHTA and CDR2 FQGNSA. The length of the CDR3 is 12 residues. The V end lost 7 bases, the J end lost 7 bases, and 10 bases lay between the germline ends. CDR3 residues: CASTAGFGELFF. DNA for the CDR3: TGTGCCAGCACCGCGGGGTTCGGGGAGCTGTTTTTT.

The chain recombines TRBV4-1 with TRBJ2-7, with D possibly matching TRBD1 (5 bases). V lost 5 bases, J lost 0 bases, and 11 bases lay in between. This CDR3 region has 14 residues. Per the germline V gene, CDR1 is MGHRA and CDR2 is YSYEKL. CDR3 bases: TGCGCCAGCAGCTTGAGACAGACCTCCTACGAGCAGTACTTC. The encoded protein is CASSLRQTSYEQYF.

Remarks on this clonotype: A much larger clonotype is one base distant, so this may be a read error. The J gene is TRBJ2-1, the V gene TRBV12-3 or TRBV12-4; 7 bases match TRBD2. The CDR3 has 15 residues. The CDR3 region has the DNA TGTGCCAGCATATTCGGCGGGAGCTCCTACAGTGAGCAGTTCTTC. It yields the protein CASIFGGSSYSEQFF.

This clonotype was seen a few times. The J gene is TRBJ2-6, the V gene TRBV4-3; D gene unclear. The CDR3 covers 16 residues. Germline V gene sequence: CDR1 LGHNA, CDR2 YSLEER. V was pared by 0 bases and J by 0 bases, with 6 bases between. CDR3 in amino acids: CASSQDFFSGANVLTF. The CDR3 region has the DNA TGCGCCAGCAGCCAAGATTTTTTCTCTGGGGCCAACGTCCTGACTTTC.

This clonotype has a handful of counts. The chain is built from TRBV6-5 and TRBJ2-7; D gene uncertain. This CDR3 region has 14 residues. Germline CDR1 and CDR2: MNHEY and SVGAGI. The V and J ends lost 0 bases and 7 bases respectively, with 13 bases between them. Here the CDR3 reads CASSYSTGFSEQYF. DNA for the CDR3: TGTGCCAGCAGTTACTCAACCGGTTTCAGTGAGCAGTACTTC.